This entry is about one T cell receptor (beta chain). This may be a read error: a much more frequent sequence differs by one nucleotide. This entry belongs to a study of T cells in Graves' hyperthyroidism and ophthalmopathy. Over 18 months, lack of ophthalmopathy progression marked Graves' hyperthyroidism as stable. Disease duration under 2 months; hyperthyroidism patients were aged 18 to 65. There were TCR beta CDR3 regions amplified from RNA transcripts. A first-round RT-PCR of the TCR CDR3 used the HTBI primer set. TCRdb reprocessed the multiplex PCR reads with MiXCR, giving one entry per CDR3 protein. Of more than 450,000 distinct CDR3 sequences detected, 12% to 15% appear once; the ten largest clones hold 14%. V lost 4 bases and J 6 bases, leaving 19 bases between the germline ends. The CDR3 has 16 amino acids. Looked up from germline, CDR1 is MDHEN and CDR2 is SYDVKM.

This receptor was identified in a middle-aged woman with Graves' hyperthyroidism. Sequenced material: blood. The rearrangement joins TRBV28 to TRBJ2-4, with D tentatively TRBD2 (6 bases). The CDR3 reads CASSSPGRGLGNIQYF. The CDR3 region has the DNA TGTGCCAGCAGTTCCCCGGGACGGGGGTTAGGAAACATTCAGTACTTC.